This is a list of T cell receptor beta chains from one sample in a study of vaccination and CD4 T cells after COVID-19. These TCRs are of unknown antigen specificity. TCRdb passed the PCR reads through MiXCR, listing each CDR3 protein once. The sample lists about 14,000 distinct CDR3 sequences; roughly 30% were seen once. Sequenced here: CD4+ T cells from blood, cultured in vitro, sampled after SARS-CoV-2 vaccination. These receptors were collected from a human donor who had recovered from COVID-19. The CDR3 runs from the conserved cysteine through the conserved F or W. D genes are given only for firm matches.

cdr3_aa: CASSYPLHEQFF; v_call: TRBV6-2/TRBV6-3; j_call: TRBJ2-1; cdr3_length: 12; d_call: -
cdr3_aa: CATSGDRVTGELFF; v_call: TRBV24-1; j_call: TRBJ2-2; cdr3_length: 14; d_call: TRBD1
cdr3_aa: CASSIGGWGLSYEQYF; v_call: TRBV19; j_call: TRBJ2-7; cdr3_length: 16; d_call: -
cdr3_aa: CASSWGGVINEQFF; v_call: TRBV6-2/TRBV6-3; j_call: TRBJ2-1; cdr3_length: 14; d_call: -
cdr3_aa: CSVEEGNHPDF; v_call: TRBV29-1; j_call: TRBJ2-7; cdr3_length: 11; d_call: -
cdr3_aa: CASSTSKAVAGPYEQYF; v_call: TRBV7-2; j_call: TRBJ2-7; cdr3_length: 17; d_call: TRBD2
cdr3_aa: CASSQEVGRQETQYF; v_call: TRBV4-3; j_call: TRBJ2-5; cdr3_length: 15; d_call: -
cdr3_aa: CASKGPGPYEQYF; v_call: TRBV6-2/TRBV6-3; j_call: TRBJ2-7; cdr3_length: 13; d_call: -
cdr3_aa: CASSPRRETQYF; v_call: TRBV18; j_call: TRBJ2-5; cdr3_length: 12; d_call: -
cdr3_aa: CASSLQRGRTAPDTQYF; v_call: TRBV7-2; j_call: TRBJ2-3; cdr3_length: 17; d_call: -
cdr3_aa: CSADRANTEAFF; v_call: TRBV29-1; j_call: TRBJ1-1; cdr3_length: 12; d_call: TRBD1
cdr3_aa: CASSDRGRAVLNEQSF; v_call: TRBV6-4; j_call: TRBJ2-1; cdr3_length: 16; d_call: TRBD2
cdr3_aa: CASTRTGASGSPLHF; v_call: TRBV2; j_call: TRBJ1-6; cdr3_length: 15; d_call: TRBD1
cdr3_aa: CASSRRDSLVTDTQYF; v_call: TRBV2; j_call: TRBJ2-3; cdr3_length: 16; d_call: -
cdr3_aa: CASSQGIAGGTDTQYF; v_call: TRBV4-1; j_call: TRBJ2-3; cdr3_length: 16; d_call: TRBD2
cdr3_aa: CASSEWGGGELFF; v_call: TRBV10-1; j_call: TRBJ2-2; cdr3_length: 13; d_call: TRBD2
cdr3_aa: CASSPSAATNEKLFF; v_call: TRBV7-2; j_call: TRBJ1-4; cdr3_length: 15; d_call: -
cdr3_aa: CASSYSMGGTYGYTF; v_call: TRBV6-2/TRBV6-3; j_call: TRBJ1-2; cdr3_length: 15; d_call: -
cdr3_aa: CATSVTGTGRTDTQYF; v_call: TRBV24-1; j_call: TRBJ2-3; cdr3_length: 16; d_call: TRBD1
cdr3_aa: CANSYGLKSKNIQYF; v_call: TRBV6-5; j_call: TRBJ2-4; cdr3_length: 15; d_call: -
cdr3_aa: CASSLHGTGGAYTEAFF; v_call: TRBV12-3/TRBV12-4; j_call: TRBJ1-1; cdr3_length: 17; d_call: TRBD1
cdr3_aa: CASISSGYNQPQHF; v_call: TRBV19; j_call: TRBJ1-5; cdr3_length: 14; d_call: -
cdr3_aa: CASSPLMGLVYNEQFF; v_call: TRBV7-9; j_call: TRBJ2-1; cdr3_length: 16; d_call: TRBD2
cdr3_aa: CASIERHNINQPQHF; v_call: TRBV28; j_call: TRBJ1-5; cdr3_length: 15; d_call: -
cdr3_aa: CASSWDPGELFF; v_call: TRBV28; j_call: TRBJ2-2; cdr3_length: 12; d_call: -
cdr3_aa: CAWRRAIPSTDTQYF; v_call: TRBV30; j_call: TRBJ2-3; cdr3_length: 15; d_call: -
cdr3_aa: CASSPQGLSGNTIYF; v_call: TRBV6-1; j_call: TRBJ1-3; cdr3_length: 15; d_call: -
cdr3_aa: CASSIPDRGRSPLHF; v_call: TRBV27; j_call: TRBJ1-6; cdr3_length: 15; d_call: TRBD1
cdr3_aa: CSVESTDTQYF; v_call: TRBV29-1; j_call: TRBJ2-3; cdr3_length: 11; d_call: -
cdr3_aa: CASSRTLGGQYF; v_call: TRBV14; j_call: TRBJ2-7; cdr3_length: 12; d_call: -
cdr3_aa: CASSPKVLGYYEQYF; v_call: TRBV5-6; j_call: TRBJ2-7; cdr3_length: 15; d_call: -
cdr3_aa: CASSLGQGDYGYTF; v_call: TRBV28; j_call: TRBJ1-2; cdr3_length: 14; d_call: TRBD1
cdr3_aa: CASSKGPGTSLYNEQFF; v_call: TRBV21-1; j_call: TRBJ2-1; cdr3_length: 17; d_call: -
cdr3_aa: CASRALGSSYEQYF; v_call: TRBV27; j_call: TRBJ2-7; cdr3_length: 14; d_call: -
cdr3_aa: CSAREVGGPKNIQYF; v_call: TRBV20-1; j_call: TRBJ2-4; cdr3_length: 15; d_call: -
cdr3_aa: CASSPRTDEAFF; v_call: TRBV12-3/TRBV12-4; j_call: TRBJ1-1; cdr3_length: 12; d_call: -
cdr3_aa: CASSISGDGGTQYF; v_call: TRBV19; j_call: TRBJ2-5; cdr3_length: 14; d_call: -